Listed below are T cell receptor beta chains from one sample, sequenced in a study of control samples from healthy donors and cancer patients. Some clones are missing from TCRdb's copy, which holds only in-frame ones; the method was immunoSEQ multiplex PCR. The sample holds 150,000 to 160,000 clones, approximately 96% seen once. The sequencing input was blood. Receptors were obtained from a man aged 35-49 years in good health. The CDR3 runs from the conserved cysteine through the conserved F or W. A D gene is named only where the DNA matches it firmly. Clone sizes are given selectively: once, few, many, or a class where the clone is expanded.

>NA|TRBJ1-6|NA|TRBV7-2
TGTGCCAGCGGACCTACAGGGTCCTATAATTCACCCCTCCACTTT
CASGPTGSYNSPLHF
>NA|TRBJ1-4|NA|TRBV15
TGTGCCACCACCAGGGCAACTAATGAAAAACTGTTTTTT
CATTRATNEKLFF
>NA|TRBJ2-5|TRBD1|TRBV24-1
TGTGCCACCAGTGACGCGTCCACCGGGACAGGTTTCACAGAGACCCAGTACTTC
CATSDASTGTGFTETQYF
>few|TRBJ1-5|TRBD1|TRBV19
TGTGCCAGTACCCCAGGGGGCTCTCAGCCCCAGCATTTT
CASTPGGSQPQHF
>NA|TRBJ2-7|NA|TRBV19
TGTGCCAGTAGTGCGGGACCTGGTCGGTCCTACGAGCAGTACTTC
CASSAGPGRSYEQYF
>NA|TRBJ1-2|NA|TRBV19
TGTGCCAGTAGTGGGGCGAAGGACACCCCTGGCTACACCTTC
CASSGAKDTPGYTF
>few|TRBJ2-7|NA|TRBV6-2/TRBV6-3
TGTGCCAGCAGTTACATAGGGGTCGTGACAGTGGCCCCCTACGAGCAGTACTTC
CASSYIGVVTVAPYEQYF
>NA|TRBJ1-1|TRBD1|TRBV6-5
TGTGCCAGCACCCAGACAGGGGGGTTTACTGAAGCTTTCTTT
CASTQTGGFTEAFF
>NA|TRBJ2-7|TRBD1|TRBV28
TGTGCCAGCAGTCACCGGGACAGTCTTTCCTACGAGCAGTACTTC
CASSHRDSLSYEQYF
>NA|TRBJ1-5|TRBD1|TRBV28
TGTGCCAGCAGTTTTAGGGACAGGGGGTCTCAGCCCCAGCATTTT
CASSFRDRGSQPQHF
>NA|TRBJ2-3|TRBD1|TRBV19
TGTGCCAGTAGTTCCGGACAGGGACACACAGATACGCAGTATTTT
CASSSGQGHTDTQYF
>NA|TRBJ1-2|NA|TRBV7-9
TGTGCCAGCAGCTTAGATCCACGGCAGGCCAGTCTCTATGGCTACACCTTC
CASSLDPRQASLYGYTF
>NA|TRBJ1-1|NA|TRBV18
TGTGCCAGCTCACGAGCCGAGTTGAACACTGAAGCTTTCTTT
CASSRAELNTEAFF
>NA|TRBJ2-2|NA|TRBV21-1
TGTGCCAGCAGGGAACGACAGGGGGCGAGGGCCGGGGAGCTGTTTTTT
CASRERQGARAGELFF
>once|TRBJ2-5|NA|TRBV9
TGTGCCAGCAGCGTAGAGGCCGGGACCCAGTACTTC
CASSVEAGTQYF
>NA|TRBJ1-2|NA|TRBV6-5
TGTGCCAGCAGTTACTCAGAATCGGGTCGAGGGTATGGCTACACCTTC
CASSYSESGRGYGYTF
>NA|TRBJ1-1|NA|TRBV6-6
TGTGCCAGCGTGAAAGATGACTGGAGAGCTTTCTTT
CASVKDDWRAFF
>NA|TRBJ1-1|NA|TRBV27
TGTGCCAGCAGTCCGGGTCGTATGAACACTGAAGCTTTCTTT
CASSPGRMNTEAFF
>NA|TRBJ1-1|NA|TRBV6-5
TGTGCCAGCAGTTACAAGGCGGTGAACACTGAAGCTTTCTTT
CASSYKAVNTEAFF
>once|TRBJ1-1|NA|TRBV14
TGTGCCAGCAGCCAAGCCCAGGGAGTGGGCACTGAAGCTTTCTTT
CASSQAQGVGTEAFF
>NA|TRBJ1-3|NA|TRBV19
TGTGCCAGCAGTTTCCCAGGGTTCTCTGGAAACACCATATATTTT
CASSFPGFSGNTIYF
>NA|TRBJ1-2|TRBD1|TRBV7-8
TGTGCCAGCAGCCCCTTCTTACCGGGACAGCGGACCTATGGCTACACCTTC
CASSPFLPGQRTYGYTF
>NA|TRBJ2-3|NA|TRBV6-1
TGTGCCAGCAGTGAAGCGTACTCTAGTACAGATACGCAGTATTTT
CASSEAYSSTDTQYF
>NA|TRBJ1-5|NA|TRBV5-6
TGTGCCAGCACCCCCGGACCCAGCAATCAGCCCCAGCATTTT
CASTPGPSNQPQHF
>NA|TRBJ1-4|TRBD1|TRBV4-1
TGCGCCAGCAGCCCACGGAGGGGGCTTGGTGAAAAACTGTTTTTT
CASSPRRGLGEKLFF
>NA|TRBJ2-7|NA|TRBV27
TGTGCCAGCAGTTTGGGGGTTCCCTACGAGCAGTACTTC
CASSLGVPYEQYF
>once|TRBJ2-7|NA|TRBV11-2
TGTGCCAGCAGCTTGGGGACCTCCTACGAGCAGTACTTC
CASSLGTSYEQYF
>NA|TRBJ1-5|TRBD1|TRBV28
TGTGCCAGCAGTGGTCCGGGACAGGGGTATCAGCCCCAGCATTTT
CASSGPGQGYQPQHF
>NA|TRBJ1-4|TRBD1|TRBV30
TGTGCCTGGACCAAAGGGGGACAGGCTCCGGAAAAACTGTTTTTT
CAWTKGGQAPEKLFF
>NA|TRBJ1-1|TRBD1|TRBV18
TGTGCCAGCTCCCCTGGACAGGGGGCGAACACTGAAGCTTTCTTT
CASSPGQGANTEAFF
>NA|TRBJ2-3|TRBD2|TRBV19
TGTGCCAGTAGCCAACTGGGGGGGGATACAGATACGCAGTATTTT
CASSQLGGDTDTQYF
>NA|TRBJ2-7|TRBD2|TRBV5-6
TGTGCCAGCAGCTTTGGGCTAGCGGGGACCTCCTACGAGCAGTACTTC
CASSFGLAGTSYEQYF
>NA|TRBJ1-1|NA|TRBV6-2/TRBV6-3
TGTGCCAGCAGTTACACCTACTACCGGGACTCAGGGACTGAAGCTTTCTTT
CASSYTYYRDSGTEAFF
>NA|TRBJ1-1|NA|TRBV12-3/TRBV12-4
TGTGCCAGCTTTAAAGGAGGCACTGAAGCTTTCTTT
CASFKGGTEAFF
>NA|TRBJ2-1|NA|TRBV11-3
TGTGCCAGCAGCCCAATGGGACTGTCGAATGAGCAGTTCTTC
CASSPMGLSNEQFF
>NA|TRBJ1-1|TRBD1|TRBV4-1
TGCGCCAGCAGCCGGGGGACAGAATCACTAATGAACACTGAAGCTTTCTTT
CASSRGTESLMNTEAFF
>NA|TRBJ2-3|NA|TRBV6-5
TGTGCCAGCAGTTTGGCTCAGCGCACAGATACGCAGTATTTT
CASSLAQRTDTQYF
>NA|TRBJ2-2|TRBD2|TRBV7-9
TGTGCCAGCAGCTCCCTGCCCGGGACTAGCGGGACCGGGGAGCTGTTTTTT
CASSSLPGTSGTGELFF
>NA|TRBJ1-1|TRBD1|TRBV7-2
TGTGCCAGCAGTAGGGGGACAGGGGCCCCGTATGAAGCTTTCTTT
CASSRGTGAPYEAFF
>NA|TRBJ2-7|NA|TRBV6-2/TRBV6-3
TGTGCCAGCAGTTACTCCGCAGGGGAGAACTACGAGCAGTACTTC
CASSYSAGENYEQYF
>NA|TRBJ2-7|TRBD1|TRBV3-1/TRBV3-2
TGTGCCAGCAGCCTGGGACAGCCCTACGAGCAGTACTTC
CASSLGQPYEQYF
>NA|TRBJ1-2|TRBD1|TRBV27
TGTGCCAACAGTATCTCCGGGACAGGGGTCCATGGCTACACCTTC
CANSISGTGVHGYTF
>once|TRBJ1-1|TRBD1|TRBV6-5
TGTGCCAGCACCAAACAGGGGGCGACTGAAGCTTTCTTT
CASTKQGATEAFF
>NA|TRBJ2-2|TRBD1|TRBV28
TGTGCCAGCAGTTCCGACAGGGGGCTGAACACCGGGGAGCTGTTTTTT
CASSSDRGLNTGELFF
>NA|TRBJ2-2|NA|TRBV7-6
TGTGCCAGCAGCTTAGTTGCGGCTAGAGCAACCGGGGAGCTGTTTTTT
CASSLVAARATGELFF
>NA|TRBJ2-6|NA|TRBV3-1/TRBV3-2
TGTGCCAGCAGCTCGACCATTCTCTCTGGGGCCAACGTCCTGACTTTC
CASSSTILSGANVLTF
>NA|TRBJ1-2|NA|TRBV7-2
TGTGCCAGCAGCTTATCCGCAAGGGGCTACACCTTC
CASSLSARGYTF
>NA|TRBJ1-2|NA|TRBV6-6
TGTGCCAGCACCAAAGACCCACACTATGGCTACACCTTC
CASTKDPHYGYTF
>NA|TRBJ1-1|NA|TRBV12-3/TRBV12-4
TGTGCCAGCACCAGACTCTTGAACACTGAAGCTTTCTTT
CASTRLLNTEAFF
>NA|TRBJ2-1|TRBD1|TRBV7-9
TGTGCCAGCAGCACCTCGAGGGACAGGGCCTACAATGAGCAGTTCTTC
CASSTSRDRAYNEQFF
>NA|TRBJ1-5|NA|TRBV28
TGTGCCAGCAGTCCCGGGGGGGGGATGCAGCCCCAGCATTTT
CASSPGGGMQPQHF
>NA|TRBJ1-1|NA|TRBV19
TGTGCCAGTGGAGGCCGGTCTACGAACACTGAAGCTTTCTTT
CASGGRSTNTEAFF
>NA|TRBJ1-6|TRBD1|TRBV27
TGTGCCAGCAGACGTGGACAGGAAAATTCACCCCTCCACTTT
CASRRGQENSPLHF